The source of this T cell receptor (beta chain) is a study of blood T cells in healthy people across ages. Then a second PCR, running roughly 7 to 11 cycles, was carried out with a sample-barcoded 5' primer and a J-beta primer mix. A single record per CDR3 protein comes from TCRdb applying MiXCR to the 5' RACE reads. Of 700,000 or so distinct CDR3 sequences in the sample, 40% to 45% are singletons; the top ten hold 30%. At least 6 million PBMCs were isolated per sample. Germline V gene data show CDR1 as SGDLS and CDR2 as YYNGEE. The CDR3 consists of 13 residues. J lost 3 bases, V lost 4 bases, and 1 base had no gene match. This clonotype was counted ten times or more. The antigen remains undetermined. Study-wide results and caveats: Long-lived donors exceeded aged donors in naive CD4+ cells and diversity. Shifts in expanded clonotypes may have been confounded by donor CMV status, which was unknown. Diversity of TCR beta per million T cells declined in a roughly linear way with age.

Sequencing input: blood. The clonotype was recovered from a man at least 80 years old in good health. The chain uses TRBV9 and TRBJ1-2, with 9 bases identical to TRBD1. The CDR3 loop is CASSWTGDYGYTF. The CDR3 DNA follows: TGTGCCAGCAGCTGGACAGGGGACTATGGCTACACCTTC.